This entry concerns a single T cell receptor beta chain. Its antigen remains unidentified. This sample was taken from a study of blood T cells in healthy people across ages. The study, taken as a whole, reports: Older individuals had lower TCR beta diversity per million T cells (the decline was roughly linear).

A J-beta primer mix and a sample-barcoded 5' primer were used in a second PCR of roughly 6 to 11 cycles. MiXCR was run by TCRdb on the 5' RACE reads, yielding one entry per CDR3 protein. The sample holds 800,000 to 900,000 distinct CDR3 sequences, approximately 59% seen once. Sequenced input: blood. The clonotype comes from a man aged 25-45 years in good health.

DNA of the CDR3: TGTGCCAGCAGTTACTTCGTAGTTTCCCCCTACGAGCAGTACTTC. Encoded protein: CASSYFVVSPYEQYF. The chain employs TRBV6-5 and TRBJ2-4, with unresolved D. The better agreement between TRBJ2-7 and the DNA end casts doubt on the J call. The length of the CDR3 is 15 residues. Germline values: CDR1 MNHEY, CDR2 SVGAGI.